Listed below are T cell receptor beta chains from one sample, sequenced in a study of shared clonotypes between healthy human individuals. The protocol was immunoSEQ multiplex PCR, while the TCRdb copy is restricted to in-frame clones and leaves out a portion. The table has 2,500,000 or so clones, more than 80% seen once. The specimen sequenced was naive CD4+ T cells sorted from blood. Source of these receptors: a man younger than 35 in good health. CDR3s include the opening cysteine and the closing phenylalanine or tryptophan. D genes are given only for firm matches. Where a row states a size, it is once, few, many or the class of an expanded clone; other rows omit it.

CDR3 DNA: TGTGCCAGCAGTGATCAAGGGGGAGGTAGGGATACGCAGTATTTT
CDR3 protein: CASSDQGGGRDTQYF
V gene: TRBV25-1
clone size: NA
J gene: TRBJ2-3
D gene: NA

CDR3 DNA: TGTGCCAGCACTCCGGGACTCCAGAATTCACCCCTCCACTTT
CDR3 protein: CASTPGLQNSPLHF
V gene: TRBV6-1
clone size: NA
J gene: TRBJ1-6
D gene: NA

CDR3 DNA: TGTGCCACCAGCAGAACCGGACAGAGTGTTGAGGAGCAGTACTTC
CDR3 protein: CATSRTGQSVEEQYF
V gene: TRBV15
clone size: NA
J gene: TRBJ2-7
D gene: NA

CDR3 DNA: TGTGCCAGCAGCTCGACTGGACGGCCTAGCGGTGAGCAGTTCTTC
CDR3 protein: CASSSTGRPSGEQFF
V gene: TRBV5-4
clone size: NA
J gene: TRBJ2-1
D gene: TRBD2

CDR3 DNA: TGTGCCAGCAGCGTCGGACAGGGTTCGGCAGATACGCAGTATTTT
CDR3 protein: CASSVGQGSADTQYF
V gene: TRBV7-2
clone size: once
J gene: TRBJ2-3
D gene: TRBD1

CDR3 DNA: TGTGCCAGCAGTTTCGGGCAGAGATCGAACACTGAAGCTTTCTTT
CDR3 protein: CASSFGQRSNTEAFF
V gene: TRBV28
clone size: NA
J gene: TRBJ1-1
D gene: NA

CDR3 DNA: TGTGCCTGGAGTGCAACGGGAGCTACCTACGAGCAGTACTTC
CDR3 protein: CAWSATGATYEQYF
V gene: TRBV30
clone size: NA
J gene: TRBJ2-7
D gene: NA

CDR3 DNA: TGTGCCACCTCCAAGTCGGACACAATCTCTGGGGCCAACGTCCTGACTTTC
CDR3 protein: CATSKSDTISGANVLTF
V gene: TRBV7-6
clone size: NA
J gene: TRBJ2-6
D gene: NA

CDR3 DNA: TGCGCCAGCAGCTTTAGCGGACAAGAGACCCAGTACTTC
CDR3 protein: CASSFSGQETQYF
V gene: TRBV5-1
clone size: NA
J gene: TRBJ2-5
D gene: NA

CDR3 DNA: TGTGCCAGCTCACCACAGGAGTCTGAAGCTTTCTTT
CDR3 protein: CASSPQESEAFF
V gene: TRBV18
clone size: NA
J gene: TRBJ1-1
D gene: NA

CDR3 DNA: TGTGCCACCAGCAGAGATAGTGCCTCCTCTGGAAACACCATATATTTT
CDR3 protein: CATSRDSASSGNTIYF
V gene: TRBV15
clone size: NA
J gene: TRBJ1-3
D gene: NA

CDR3 DNA: TGCAGCCTTGGACGGGATTATGGCTACACCTTC
CDR3 protein: CSLGRDYGYTF
V gene: TRBV29-1
clone size: NA
J gene: TRBJ1-2
D gene: NA

CDR3 DNA: TGTGCCAAATGGGGTTTAGGGTGGGGAGCCCCCTCGGGGGGTGGGGCCAACGTCCTGACTTTC
CDR3 protein: CAKWGLGWGAPSGGGANVLTF
V gene: TRBV19
clone size: NA
J gene: TRBJ2-6
D gene: TRBD2

CDR3 DNA: TGTGCCAGTATCACCGACGGCAGTAACTATGGCTACACCTTC
CDR3 protein: CASITDGSNYGYTF
V gene: TRBV19
clone size: NA
J gene: TRBJ1-2
D gene: NA